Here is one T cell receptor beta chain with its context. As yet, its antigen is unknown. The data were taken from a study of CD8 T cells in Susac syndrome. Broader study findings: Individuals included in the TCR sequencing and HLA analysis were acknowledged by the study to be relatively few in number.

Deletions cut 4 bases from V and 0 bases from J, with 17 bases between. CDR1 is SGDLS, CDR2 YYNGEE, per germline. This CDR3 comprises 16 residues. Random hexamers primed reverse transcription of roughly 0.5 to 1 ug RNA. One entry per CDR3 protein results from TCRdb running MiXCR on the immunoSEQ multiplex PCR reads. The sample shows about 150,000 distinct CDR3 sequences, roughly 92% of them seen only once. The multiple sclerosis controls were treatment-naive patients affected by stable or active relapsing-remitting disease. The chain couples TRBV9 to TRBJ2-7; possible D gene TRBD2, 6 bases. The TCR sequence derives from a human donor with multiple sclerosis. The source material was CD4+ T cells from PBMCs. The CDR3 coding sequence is TGTGCCAGCAGCCCCGGGGTAACGGGGGTCTCCTACGAGCAGTACTTC. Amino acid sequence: CASSPGVTGVSYEQYF.